The rows below give T cell receptor beta chains drawn from one sample of a study of shared clonotypes between healthy human individuals. Profiled with immunoSEQ multiplex PCR; TCRdb holds only in-frame clones, not every one. Of approximately 500,000 clones listed, about four fifths are singletons. The specimen sequenced was PBMCs. Every receptor here comes from a woman aged 35 to 49 in good health. Some clones in this sample may be carry-over from other donors' samples. Both conserved end residues are part of each CDR3. A D gene is named only where the DNA matches it firmly. For some rows the clone size is stated as once, few or many, or as a class when expanded; others skip it.

size	D	V	J	CDR3	DNA
.	TRBD2	TRBV11-2	TRBJ2-1	CASSLDGSGRGTYNEQFF	TGTGCCAGCAGCTTAGATGGTAGCGGGAGAGGCACCTACAATGAGCAGTTCTTC
.	TRBD1	TRBV7-8	TRBJ1-5	CASSLADRGYDQPQHF	TGTGCCAGCAGCTTAGCTGACAGGGGGTATGATCAGCCCCAGCATTTT
many	TRBD2	TRBV6-4	TRBJ2-2	CASSAGGTSVAGELFF	TGTGCCAGCAGTGCTGGCGGGACTAGTGTCGCCGGGGAGCTGTTTTTT
.	.	TRBV11-2	TRBJ2-3	CASSLGGARSTDTQYF	TGTGCCAGCAGCTTAGGGGGGGCGCGGAGCACAGATACGCAGTATTTT
.	TRBD1	TRBV7-2	TRBJ1-1	CASSFGTGAPEAFF	TGTGCCAGCAGCTTCGGGACAGGGGCCCCTGAAGCTTTCTTT
.	.	TRBV28	TRBJ2-7	CASSLLQTAYEQYF	TGTGCCAGCAGTTTGCTCCAAACAGCCTACGAGCAGTACTTC
.	TRBD1	TRBV19	TRBJ2-1	CASSQGQNNEQFF	TGTGCCAGTAGCCAGGGACAGAACAATGAGCAGTTCTTC
.	.	TRBV5-1	TRBJ2-2	CASSLDTNTGELFF	TGCGCCAGCAGCTTGGACACGAACACCGGGGAGCTGTTTTTT
.	TRBD2	TRBV7-2	TRBJ2-7	CASSFPSGVYEQYF	TGTGCCAGCAGCTTCCCTAGCGGAGTATACGAGCAGTACTTC
once	.	TRBV5-1	TRBJ2-7	CASSSGSGAYEQYF	TGCGCCAGCAGCTCCGGATCGGGCGCCTACGAGCAGTACTTC
.	.	TRBV7-2	TRBJ2-7	CASSRDGQSSYEQYF	TGTGCCAGCAGCCGGGACGGCCAGAGCTCCTACGAGCAGTACTTC
few	TRBD2	TRBV2	TRBJ2-2	CASSYGLAGGMELFF	TGTGCCAGCAGTTACGGACTAGCGGGTGGGATGGAGCTGTTTTTT
.	.	TRBV11-2	TRBJ2-2	CASSALAGELFF	TGTGCCAGCAGCGCTCTAGCCGGGGAGCTGTTTTTT
once	.	TRBV7-5	TRBJ2-7	CVRRTYDGLFRIYEQYF	TGTGTCAGAAGGACCTATGATGGACTATTCCGGATCTACGAGCAGTACTTC
.	TRBD1	TRBV6-1	TRBJ1-2	CASSHSTGGNGYTF	TGTGCCAGCAGTCACTCAACAGGGGGCAATGGCTACACCTTC
.	TRBD2	TRBV19	TRBJ2-6	CASSILGLAGGPLSGANVLTF	TGTGCCAGTAGTATCCTCGGACTAGCGGGAGGGCCGCTCTCTGGGGCCAACGTCCTGACTTTC
.	.	TRBV7-2	TRBJ2-7	CASSPPPQSYEQYF	TGTGCCAGCAGCCCACCCCCACAATCCTACGAGCAGTACTTC
.	TRBD1	TRBV5-1	TRBJ2-7	CASSLEARDRGYEQYF	TGCGCCAGCAGCTTGGAGGCTCGGGACAGGGGCTACGAGCAGTACTTC
.	.	TRBV6-1	TRBJ1-2	CASSRTENYGYTF	TGTGCCAGCAGCCGGACAGAAAACTATGGCTACACCTTC
few	TRBD1	TRBV2	TRBJ1-5	CATTGTVSGPQHF	TGTGCCACGACCGGGACAGTTTCAGGGCCCCAGCATTTT
.	.	TRBV7-3	TRBJ2-2	CASTQGGGHTGELFF	TGTGCCAGCACCCAAGGCGGGGGCCACACCGGGGAGCTGTTTTTT
.	.	TRBV28	TRBJ2-7	CASSLPSGIYEQYF	TGTGCCAGCAGTCTGCCCAGCGGTATCTACGAGCAGTACTTC
.	TRBD1	TRBV18	TRBJ2-3	CASSLLRGPTDTQYF	TGTGCCAGCTCACTGTTGAGGGGGCCGACAGATACGCAGTATTTT
medium-sized	TRBD1	TRBV18	TRBJ1-3	CASSPPRQGENTIYF	TGTGCCAGCTCACCTCCCCGACAGGGGGAAAACACCATATATTTT
once	TRBD1	TRBV18	TRBJ1-2	CASSRGQGTYGYTF	TGTGCCAGCTCACGCGGACAGGGGACCTATGGCTACACCTTC
many	TRBD1	TRBV6-4	TRBJ2-2	CASSDSGQGAGGELFF	TGTGCCAGCAGTGATTCTGGACAGGGGGCCGGCGGGGAGCTGTTTTTT
.	.	TRBV15	TRBJ2-5	CATSRDLAETQYF	TGTGCCACCAGCAGAGACTTGGCCGAGACCCAGTACTTC
.	.	TRBV30	TRBJ1-5	CAWSVPGRYSNQPQHF	TGTGCCTGGAGTGTACCCGGGAGATATAGCAATCAGCCCCAGCATTTT
once	.	TRBV19	TRBJ1-3	CASSSDSRSGNTIYF	TGTGCCAGTAGTTCCGACTCGCGCTCTGGAAACACCATATATTTT
.	.	TRBV7-8	TRBJ1-4	CASSKTPTATNEKLFF	TGTGCCAGCAGCAAAACCCCGACAGCAACTAATGAAAAACTGTTTTTT
.	.	TRBV7-3	TRBJ2-1	CASSLSSEQFF	TGTGCCAGCAGCTTGAGTAGTGAGCAGTTCTTC
.	.	TRBV25-1	TRBJ2-6	CASSAHRSGANVLTF	TGTGCCAGCAGTGCCCACCGCTCTGGGGCCAACGTCCTGACTTTC
.	.	TRBV29-1	TRBJ2-7	CSVGAALGEQYF	TGCAGCGTTGGGGCGGCACTGGGCGAGCAGTACTTC
.	.	TRBV5-1	TRBJ1-1	CASSFGPMNTEAFF	TGCGCCAGCAGCTTTGGACCGATGAACACTGAAGCTTTCTTT
.	.	TRBV28	TRBJ2-4	CASSLVPTTKNIQYF	TGTGCCAGCAGTTTGGTTCCTACAACCAAAAACATTCAGTACTTC
.	.	TRBV28	TRBJ2-3	CASSWADPGGDTQYF	TGTGCCAGCAGTTGGGCTGACCCCGGTGGAGATACGCAGTATTTT
.	TRBD1	TRBV19	TRBJ1-1	CASSAPSGQVNTEAFF	TGTGCCAGTAGTGCCCCCTCGGGACAGGTGAACACTGAAGCTTTCTTT
.	.	TRBV5-1	TRBJ2-5	CASSFGQGGETQYF	TGCGCCAGCAGCTTCGGGCAGGGGGGAGAGACCCAGTACTTC
few	TRBD1	TRBV10-3	TRBJ1-6	CAISGDRRESPLHF	TGTGCCATCAGTGGGGACAGGAGGGAGTCACCCCTCCACTTT
.	TRBD2	TRBV5-1	TRBJ2-2	CASSSELDTQSGAGLQNTGELFF	TGCGCCAGCAGCTCAGAGCTGGACACCCAAAGCGGAGCGGGGCTCCAGAACACCGGGGAGCTGTTTTTT
once	TRBD1	TRBV30	TRBJ2-4	CACQGQGRNIQYF	TGTGCCTGCCAGGGACAGGGGAGAAACATTCAGTACTTC
.	TRBD1	TRBV6-5	TRBJ2-7	CASSRQGAVNEQYF	TGTGCCAGCAGCCGACAGGGGGCTGTGAACGAGCAGTACTTC
.	TRBD1	TRBV6-5	TRBJ1-1	CASSGTGGTEAFF	TGTGCCAGCAGTGGGACAGGGGGGACTGAAGCTTTCTTT
.	TRBD2	TRBV5-6	TRBJ2-5	CASSQGLAGGPQETQYF	TGTGCCAGCAGCCAGGGACTAGCGGGAGGGCCACAAGAGACCCAGTACTTC
.	.	TRBV12-2	TRBJ2-7	CASRLALADSSYEQYF	TGTGCAAGTCGCTTAGCGCTAGCAGATTCCTCCTACGAGCAGTACTTC